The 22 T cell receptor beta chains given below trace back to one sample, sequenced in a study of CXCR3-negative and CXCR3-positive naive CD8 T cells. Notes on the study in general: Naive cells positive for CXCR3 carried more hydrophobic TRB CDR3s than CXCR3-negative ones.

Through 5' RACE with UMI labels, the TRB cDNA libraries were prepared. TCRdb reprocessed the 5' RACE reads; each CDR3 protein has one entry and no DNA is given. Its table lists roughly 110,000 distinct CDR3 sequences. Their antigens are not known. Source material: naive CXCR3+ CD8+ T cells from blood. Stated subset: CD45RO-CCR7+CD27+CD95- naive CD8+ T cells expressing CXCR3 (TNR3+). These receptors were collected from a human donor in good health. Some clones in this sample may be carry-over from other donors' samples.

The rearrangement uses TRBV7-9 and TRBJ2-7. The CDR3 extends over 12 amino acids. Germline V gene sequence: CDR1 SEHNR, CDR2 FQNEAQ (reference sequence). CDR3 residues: CASSLIESEQYF.

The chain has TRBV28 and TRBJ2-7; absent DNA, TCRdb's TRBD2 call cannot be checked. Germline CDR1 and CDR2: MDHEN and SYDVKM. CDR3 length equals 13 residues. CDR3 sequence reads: CASSLLAGKVQYF.

This CDR3 is CASSLDARTSYNSPLHF. This rearrangement joins TRBV7-8 to TRBJ1-6. CDR1 is SGHVS and CDR2 is FQNEAQ in the germline V gene. CDR3 size: 17 residues. The complete variable domain, with remaining parts taken from reference TRBV7-8 and TRBJ1-6, reads GAGVSQSPRYKVAKRGQDVALRCDPISGHVSLFWYQQALGQGPEFLTYFQNEAQLDKSGLPSDRFFAERPEGSVSTLKIQRTQQEDSAVYLCASSLDARTSYNSPLHFGNGTRLTVT.

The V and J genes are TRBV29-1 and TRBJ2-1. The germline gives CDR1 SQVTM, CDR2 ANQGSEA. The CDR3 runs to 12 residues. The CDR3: CSVELQMGEQFF.

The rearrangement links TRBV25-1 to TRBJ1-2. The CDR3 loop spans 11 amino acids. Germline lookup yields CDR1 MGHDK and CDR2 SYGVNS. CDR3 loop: CASRGRYGYTF.

CDR3 protein: CASSILGELFF. The J gene is TRBJ2-2, the V gene TRBV19. The CDR3 spans 11 residues. Per the germline V gene, CDR1 is LNHDA and CDR2 is SQIVND (reference sequence).

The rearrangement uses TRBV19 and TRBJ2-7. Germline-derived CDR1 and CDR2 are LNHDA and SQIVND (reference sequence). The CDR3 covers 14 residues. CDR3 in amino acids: CASSINSEIYEQYF.

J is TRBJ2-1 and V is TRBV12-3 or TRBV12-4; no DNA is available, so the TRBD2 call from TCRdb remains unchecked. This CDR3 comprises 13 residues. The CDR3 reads CASSSSEEDEQFF.

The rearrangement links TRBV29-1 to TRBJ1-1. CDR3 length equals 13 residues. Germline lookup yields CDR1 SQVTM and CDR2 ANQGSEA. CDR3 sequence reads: CSVEVTGRTEAFF.

The CDR3 sequence: CANSGVVDTGELFF. The genes are TRBV7-9 and TRBJ2-2; TCRdb names TRBD1, which stays unverified in the absence of DNA. Germline CDR1 is SEHNR and CDR2 is FQNEAQ (reference sequence). The CDR3 contains 14 residues.

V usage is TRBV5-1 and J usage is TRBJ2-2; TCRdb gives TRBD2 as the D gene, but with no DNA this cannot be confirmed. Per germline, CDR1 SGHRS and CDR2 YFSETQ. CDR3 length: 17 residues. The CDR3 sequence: CASSPGLAGGNTGELFF.

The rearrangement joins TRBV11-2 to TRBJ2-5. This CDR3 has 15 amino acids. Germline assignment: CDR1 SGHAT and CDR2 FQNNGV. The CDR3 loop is CASSLSTTYQETQYF.

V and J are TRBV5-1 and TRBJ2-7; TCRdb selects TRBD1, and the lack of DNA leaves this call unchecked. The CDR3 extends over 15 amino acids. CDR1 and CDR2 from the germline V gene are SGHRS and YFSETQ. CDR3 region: CASSLSTGDSYEQYF.

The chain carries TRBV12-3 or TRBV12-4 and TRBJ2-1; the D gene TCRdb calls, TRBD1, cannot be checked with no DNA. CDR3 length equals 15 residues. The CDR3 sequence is CASSLETGWGHEQFF.

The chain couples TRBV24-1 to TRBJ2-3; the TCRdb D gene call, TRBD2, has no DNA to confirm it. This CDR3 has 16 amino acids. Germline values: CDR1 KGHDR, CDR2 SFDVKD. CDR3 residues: CATSDPTSDSTDTQYF.

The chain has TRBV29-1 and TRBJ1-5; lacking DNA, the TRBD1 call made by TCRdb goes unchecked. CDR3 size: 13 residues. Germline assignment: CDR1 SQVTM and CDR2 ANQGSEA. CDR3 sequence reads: CSAGTDSNQPQHF. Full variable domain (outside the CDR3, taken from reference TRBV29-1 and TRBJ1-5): SAVISQKPSRDICQRGTSLTIQCQVDSQVTMMFWYRQQPGQSLTLIATANQGSEATYESGFVIDKFPISRPNLTFSTLTVSNMSPEDSSIYLCSAGTDSNQPQHFGDGTRLSIL.

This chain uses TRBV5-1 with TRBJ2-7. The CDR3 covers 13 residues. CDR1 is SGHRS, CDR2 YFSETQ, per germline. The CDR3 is CASSSSPTYEQYF.

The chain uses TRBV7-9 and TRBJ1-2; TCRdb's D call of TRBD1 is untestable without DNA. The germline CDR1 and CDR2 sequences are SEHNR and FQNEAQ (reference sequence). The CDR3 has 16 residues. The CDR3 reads CASSSVYRGDNYGYTF.

The CDR3 region is CASSYGAGGSGELFF. This chain uses TRBV6-5 with TRBJ2-2; the TCRdb call, TRBD1, lacks DNA for checking. Germline CDR1 reads MNHEY; CDR2 reads SVGAGI. The CDR3 length is 15 residues.

CDR3 protein: CASSLVGGERMNTEAFF. V is TRBV7-9 and J is TRBJ1-1. Per the germline V gene, CDR1 is SEHNR and CDR2 is FQNEAQ (reference sequence). This CDR3 has 17 residues.

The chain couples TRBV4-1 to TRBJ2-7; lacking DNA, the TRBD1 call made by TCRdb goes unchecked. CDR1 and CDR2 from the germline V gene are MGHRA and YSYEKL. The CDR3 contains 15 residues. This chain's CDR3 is CASSLQGDLPYEQYF.

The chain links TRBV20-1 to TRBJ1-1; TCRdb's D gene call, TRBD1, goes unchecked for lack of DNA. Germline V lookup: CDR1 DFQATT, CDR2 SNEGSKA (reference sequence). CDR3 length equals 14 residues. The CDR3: CSASYRPGGTEAFF.